Below, 25 T cell receptor beta chains from the same sample are listed, as sequenced in a study of cytomegalovirus exposure and HLA in healthy donors. A multiplex PCR was run with 60 Vbeta primers and 13 Jbeta primers. Profiled with immunoSEQ multiplex PCR; TCRdb holds only in-frame clones, not every one. Seen here are fewer than 140,000 clones, 60% to 80% observed once, and the top ten hold 2.5%. The sample was PBMCs. The source of these receptors is a man aged 35 to 55 in good health and CMV-seronegative.

This chain connects TRBV10-1 to TRBJ1-2; no firm D call. CDR3 length: 16 amino acids. Trimming took off 0 bases at V and 6 bases at J, with 17 bases between the two ends. The germline CDR1 and CDR2 sequences are WNHNN and SYGVQD (reference sequence). CDR3 loop: CASSESSWVVGNGYTF. The DNA of the CDR3 is TGCGCCAGCAGTGAGTCCAGTTGGGTGGTGGGCAATGGCTACACCTTC.

J is TRBJ1-5 and V is TRBV7-9, with 8 bases identical to TRBD1. Per germline, CDR1 SEHNR and CDR2 FQNEAQ (reference sequence). The CDR3 runs 14 residues. V shed 5 bases and J 10 bases; nucleotides not matched to a gene: 10. This CDR3 is CASSQGAARTPQHF. The DNA of the CDR3 is TGTGCCAGCAGCCAGGGGGCAGCCCGTACTCCCCAGCATTTT.

V gene TRBV5-4 combines with J gene TRBJ2-1, with 7 positions matching TRBD2. Germline V gene lookup returns CDR1 SGHNT and CDR2 YYREEE (reference sequence). Germline trimming cut 4 bases from V and 14 bases from J; bases unmatched to any gene: 18. CDR3 length: 15 amino acids. CDR3 sequence reads: CASSPGAGSGGWEFF. In DNA, the CDR3 is TGTGCCAGCAGCCCTGGGGCGGGGTCGGGGGGTTGGGAGTTCTTC.

The chain is built from TRBV7-2 and TRBJ2-2; 7 nucleotides agree with TRBD2. From germline, CDR1 is SGHTA and CDR2 FQGNSA. The junction had 9 bases not matched to a gene; V was cut back by 5 bases and J by 6 bases. This CDR3 is built from 15 residues. The CDR3 loop is CASSPSGAGPGELFF. In DNA, the CDR3 is TGTGCCAGCAGCCCGAGCGGGGCCGGGCCCGGGGAGCTGTTTTTT.

This clone was picked up a small number of times. The chain uses TRBV4-1 and TRBJ1-6, with D perhaps TRBD1 (5 bases). The CDR3 spans 13 residues. The ends were cut back, 5 bases at V and 10 bases at J, with 12 bases in the middle. The germline gives CDR1 MGHRA, CDR2 YSYEKL. DNA of the CDR3: TGCGCCAGCAGCTCACAGGTTAACTCACCCCTCCACTTT. Its translation is CASSSQVNSPLHF.

The chain is built from TRBV5-1 and TRBJ2-2; D is unclear. Germline V gives CDR1 SGHRS, CDR2 YFSETQ. Deletions cut 5 bases from V and 3 bases from J, with 5 bases between. The CDR3 has 12 amino acids. CDR3 residues: CASSRDTGELFF. CDR3 in DNA: TGCGCCAGCAGTCGGGACACCGGGGAGCTGTTTTTT.

The table lists this clone with a count of one. The chain uses TRBV10-3 and TRBJ2-1, with a possible D match to TRBD2 (6 bases). Germline values: CDR1 ENHRY, CDR2 SYGVKD. The CDR3 is made up of 16 amino acids. Trimming removed 5 bases at V and 2 bases at J, with 16 bases between. For the CDR3, the DNA is TGTGCCATCAGTAAAGAGGAGGGGTTGACCTACAATGAGCAGTTCTTC. It specifies CAISKEEGLTYNEQFF.

The J gene is TRBJ1-5, the V gene TRBV27; 8 bases are a match to TRBD1. The CDR3 is 15 residues long. Per the germline V gene, CDR1 is MNHEY and CDR2 is SMNVEV (reference sequence). Unmatched junction bases numbered 2, after V lost 0 bases and J lost 4 bases. CDR3 in amino acids: CASSLSRTGNQPQHF. The CDR3 bases are TGTGCCAGCAGTTTATCGCGGACAGGGAATCAGCCCCAGCATTTT.

The V gene is TRBV2, the J gene TRBJ1-1, with D uncertain. The CDR3 runs 13 residues. The V end was cut by 2 bases, the J end by 1 base, with 5 bases between. Germline CDR1 is SNHLY and CDR2 is FYNNEI. The CDR3 sequence: CASSELPNTEAFF. The CDR3 bases are TGTGCCAGCAGTGAACTACCGAACACTGAAGCTTTCTTT.

J is TRBJ1-1 and V is TRBV9; D is unclear. Germline values: CDR1 SGDLS, CDR2 YYNGEE. V dropped 6 bases and J dropped 4 bases, with 13 bases sitting between them. This CDR3 comprises 13 residues. This CDR3 reads CASMREGSTEAFF. As DNA, the CDR3 is TGTGCCAGCATGCGGGAAGGGAGCACTGAAGCTTTCTTT.

The chain joins TRBV14 to TRBJ1-2; TRBD1 matches 7 bases. V trimming: 6 bases; J trimming: 4 bases; junction bases outside the gene matches: 11. Germline assignment: CDR1 SGHDN and CDR2 FVKESK. The CDR3 is 15 amino acids. The CDR3 reads CASRPIRQGPYGYTF. CDR3 sequence (DNA): TGTGCCAGCAGACCGATACGACAGGGACCCTATGGCTACACCTTC.

The J gene is TRBJ2-7, the V gene TRBV7-9, with 7 bases identical to TRBD2. Trimming removed 5 bases from V and 4 bases from J; junction bases left unmatched: 14. The CDR3 covers 16 residues. CDR1 is SEHNR and CDR2 is FQNEAQ in the germline V gene (reference sequence). For the CDR3, the DNA is TGTGCCAGCAGCGTGACAAGATTTGGGGGGGGTTACGAGCAGTACTTC. It is translated as CASSVTRFGGGYEQYF.

The CDR3: CASTLSRSSSGAFF. In DNA form, the CDR3 reads TGTGCCAGCACGTTGTCTCGTTCCTCCAGCGGAGCTTTCTTT. V is TRBV13 and J is TRBJ1-1; D is unresolved. Germline values: CDR1 PRHDT, CDR2 FYEKMQ (reference sequence). V lost 7 bases, J lost 10 bases, and 22 bases lay in between. This CDR3 has 14 residues.

The chain is built from TRBV18 and TRBJ2-5, with D possibly being TRBD2 (6 bases). The CDR3 totals 14 residues. Germline values: CDR1 KGHSH, CDR2 LQKENI. The germline V and J ends were trimmed by 6 bases and 2 bases, with 13 bases remaining between them. The CDR3 sequence is CASSEGTSQETQYF. CDR3 in DNA: TGTGCCAGCTCGGAGGGGACTTCACAAGAGACCCAGTACTTC.

The chain joins TRBV5-6 to TRBJ1-2, with TRBD1 matching 8 bases. The length of the CDR3 is 16 residues. Germline V CDR1 and CDR2: SGHDT, YYEEEE. J was trimmed by 6 bases and V by 4 bases; bases with no gene match: 14. CDR3 in DNA: TGTGCCAGCAGCCCACTGACCGTTGACAGGGGCGATGGCTACACCTTC. Protein sequence: CASSPLTVDRGDGYTF.

The chain carries TRBV19 and TRBJ2-3; possibly TRBD1 for D (5 bases). Germline-derived CDR1 and CDR2 are LNHDA and SQIVND (reference sequence). With 4 bases removed from V and 4 bases from J, the gap between germline ends came to 12 bases. The CDR3 has 14 amino acids. The CDR3 DNA reads TGTGCCAGTAGTAAGGGGCCAACGTCAGATACGCAGTATTTT. It specifies CASSKGPTSDTQYF. The whole variable domain, remainder taken from reference TRBV19 and TRBJ2-3, is DGGITQSPKYLFRKEGQNVTLSCEQNLNHDAMYWYRQDPGQGLRLIYYSQIVNDFQKGDIAEGYSVSREKKESFPLTVTSAQKNPTAFYLCASSKGPTSDTQYFGPGTRLTVL.

The chain recombines TRBV7-2 with TRBJ2-6; 9 nucleotides align to TRBD1. V was pared by 5 bases and J by 4 bases, with 15 bases of the junction left unmatched. Germline V gene data show CDR1 as SGHTA and CDR2 as FQGNSA. The CDR3 loop spans 19 amino acids. Written as DNA, the CDR3 is TGTGCCAGCAGCCTACTCGCCGGGACAGGGAGGATCGGGGCCAACGTCCTGACTTTC. This translates into CASSLLAGTGRIGANVLTF.

This rearrangement joins TRBV7-9 to TRBJ2-2; D gene unclear. V was trimmed by 2 bases and J by 4 bases, leaving 5 bases between them. Germline values: CDR1 SEHNR, CDR2 FQNEAQ (reference sequence). The CDR3 is 13 amino acids. Written as DNA, the CDR3 is TGTGCCAGCAGCTTACTATTCACCGGGGAGCTGTTTTTT. Translation: CASSLLFTGELFF.

The sample holds a few counts of this clone. The V gene is TRBV7-9, the J gene TRBJ2-7, with D uncertain. The CDR3 sequence is 13 residues long. The germline V gene encodes CDR1 SEHNR and CDR2 FQNEAQ (reference sequence). V was cut by 5 bases and J by 6 bases, with 14 bases left in between. The CDR3 region has the DNA TGTGCCAGCAGCCTCCCCGCCCTCGGCGAGCAGTACTTC. Amino acids: CASSLPALGEQYF.

J is TRBJ2-1 and V is TRBV7-7; TRBD2 might be the D (5 bases). The CDR3 contains 13 residues. Per the germline V gene, CDR1 is SSHAT and CDR2 is FNYEAQ (reference sequence). V was pared by 5 bases and J by 5 bases, with 10 bases between. As DNA, the CDR3 is TGTGCCAGCAGCGCGGGCCTGAACAATGAGCAGTTCTTC. Protein: CASSAGLNNEQFF.

The rearrangement joins TRBV5-1 to TRBJ2-2; 7 bases map to TRBD1. Trimming cost V 1 base and J 0 bases; bases outside gene matches: 3. The length of the CDR3 is 16 residues. Germline CDR1 reads SGHRS; CDR2 reads YFSETQ. CDR3 protein: CASSLLTGANTGELFF. The CDR3 DNA follows: TGCGCCAGCAGCTTGCTTACAGGGGCGAACACCGGGGAGCTGTTTTTT. The complete variable domain, with remaining parts taken from reference TRBV5-1 and TRBJ2-2, reads KAGVTQTPRYLIKTRGQQVTLSCSPISGHRSVSWYQQTPGQGLQFLFEYFSETQRNKGNFPGRFSGRQFSNSRSEMNVSTLELGDSALYLCASSLLTGANTGELFFGEGSRLTVL.

The rearrangement uses TRBV19 and TRBJ1-1; 7 bases align to TRBD1. The trim removed 4 bases at V and 3 bases at J, leaving 14 bases unmatched. CDR3 size: 17 residues. The germline V gene encodes CDR1 LNHDA and CDR2 SQIVND (reference sequence). The DNA for the CDR3 is TGTGCCAGTAGTAACCGACAGGGACGGGGTTCGGACACTGAAGCTTTCTTT. Residues: CASSNRQGRGSDTEAFF.

This chain joins TRBV27 and TRBJ2-1; 9 positions agree with TRBD1. V gave up 4 bases and J gave up 4 bases; unmatched junction bases: 2. The CDR3 has 14 residues. The germline CDR1 and CDR2 sequences are MNHEY and SMNVEV (reference sequence). The CDR3, as DNA: TGTGCCAGCAGTTCCGGGACAGGGTACAATGAGCAGTTCTTC. Its translation is CASSSGTGYNEQFF.

The chain combines TRBV2 with TRBJ2-3; 11 bases agree with TRBD2. Germline V gene sequence: CDR1 SNHLY, CDR2 FYNNEI. J lost 10 bases, V lost 11 bases, and 17 bases had no gene match. This CDR3 has 15 amino acids. CDR3 in DNA: TGTGCCGCAGACCCCACTAGCGGGGGTACGTCGGCGCAGTATTTT. Encoded protein: CAADPTSGGTSAQYF.

This clone was counted between two and nine times. The rearrangement joins TRBV6-1 to TRBJ1-2; D is possibly TRBD1 (6 bases). The CDR3 covers 13 residues. The germline V and J ends were trimmed by 3 bases and 3 bases, with 8 bases remaining between them. Germline V gene lookup returns CDR1 MNHNS and CDR2 SASEGT. CDR3 sequence: CASSDTGYYGYTF. The CDR3 DNA follows: TGTGCCAGCAGTGACACAGGGTACTATGGCTACACCTTC.